The 26 T cell receptor beta chains below were found in one sample sequenced in a study of shared clonotypes between healthy human individuals. Libraries were prepared by immunoSEQ multiplex PCR; TCRdb keeps only in-frame clonotypes and omits some of them. Among some 2.1 million clones listed, around 95% were seen once. Naive-designated CD8 cells lacked CD45RO, were positively enriched for CCR7, and omitted terminally differentiated effector memory CD45RA+ cells. Sequencing input: naive CD8+ T cells from PBMCs. The receptors stem from a man aged 18 to 35 in good health. Some clones in this sample may be carry-over from other donors' samples.

The V gene is TRBV9, the J gene TRBJ2-6; D not certain. Deletions cut 0 bases from V and 0 bases from J, with 10 bases between. The CDR3 loop spans 17 amino acids. Germline CDR1 SGDLS, CDR2 YYNGEE. The CDR3 sequence is CASSVGLLYSGANVLTF. The CDR3 DNA sequence: TGTGCCAGCAGCGTAGGTCTGTTGTACTCTGGGGCCAACGTCCTGACTTTC.

The chain carries TRBV11-1 and TRBJ2-7; 10 bases fit TRBD1. V shed 1 base, J shed 2 bases, and the junction held 8 bases outside the gene matches. CDR3 length: 17 amino acids. CDR1 and CDR2 from the germline V gene are SGHAT and FQDESV (reference sequence). CDR3 amino acids: CASSLEPGTGEAYEQYF. CDR3 in DNA: TGTGCCAGCAGCTTAGAACCTGGGACAGGGGAAGCCTACGAGCAGTACTTC.

This chain links TRBV21-1 with TRBJ2-7; the table gives TRBD2 as D, unverified against the DNA. TRBV21-1 is a pseudogene. The CDR3 has 15 amino acids. The CDR3 region is CASSKEGGATYEQYF. DNA for the CDR3: TGTGCCAGCAGCAAAGAGGGGGGGGCCACCTACGAGCAGTACTTC.

V and J are TRBV29-1 and TRBJ2-5, with 7 bases matching TRBD1. Germline assignment: CDR1 SQVTM and CDR2 ANQGSEA. The CDR3 totals 11 residues. Trimming took 7 bases from V and 7 from J; bases not matched to a gene: 6. The CDR3 DNA reads as TGCAGCGGCCGGGACAGAGGGACCCAGTACTTC. Protein product: CSGRDRGTQYF.

The chain combines TRBV4-3 with TRBJ2-1; 7 bases agree with TRBD1. Germline CDR1 and CDR2: LGHNA and YSLEER. V shed 3 bases and J 8 bases; nucleotides not matched to a gene: 7. The CDR3 covers 14 residues. The CDR3 protein is CASSQVGGRDEQFF. CDR3 in DNA: TGCGCCAGCAGCCAGGTAGGGGGCCGGGATGAGCAGTTCTTC.

This clone was detected once. The chain has TRBV7-2 and TRBJ2-7; 8 nucleotides agree with TRBD1. The CDR3 is 16 residues long. V was pared by 4 bases and J by 1 base, with 9 bases of the junction left unmatched. CDR1 is SGHTA and CDR2 is FQGNSA in the germline V gene. The CDR3 DNA reads as TGTGCCAGCAGCTCCCGCTCGACAGGGGTATCCTACGAGCAGTACTTC. Protein: CASSSRSTGVSYEQYF. Full variable domain (remainder filled in from reference TRBV7-2 and TRBJ2-7): GAGVSQSPSNKVTEKGKDVELRCDPISGHTALYWYRQSLGQGLEFLIYFQGNSAPDKSGLPSDRFSAERTGGSVSTLTIQRTQQEDSAVYLCASSSRSTGVSYEQYFGPGTRLTVT.

J is TRBJ1-3 and V is TRBV10-3, with D possibly being TRBD1 (6 bases). The CDR3 loop spans 17 amino acids. CDR1 and CDR2 from the germline V gene are ENHRY and SYGVKD. Deletions cut 6 bases from V and 1 base from J, with 19 bases between. CDR3 sequence: CAISIAFDRQSGNTIYF. The CDR3 DNA follows: TGTGCCATCAGCATAGCATTCGACAGGCAATCTGGAAACACCATATATTTT.

The count of this clone is one. This sample includes further DNA sequences coding for the same CDR3. The gene calls are TRBV27 and TRBJ2-7; 10 nucleotides align to TRBD2. The V segment lost 7 bases and the J segment 0 bases; nucleotides outside the gene matches: 3. This CDR3 spans 14 amino acids. Germline V gene lookup returns CDR1 MNHEY and CDR2 SMNVEV (reference sequence). The DNA for the CDR3 is TGTGCCAGCACTCGACTAGCGGGCTCCTACGAGCAGTACTTC. It translates to CASTRLAGSYEQYF.

The genes are TRBV12-5 and TRBJ1-1; 8 nucleotides match TRBD1. The junction had 13 bases not matched to a gene; V was cut back by 7 bases and J by 6 bases. Germline V CDR1 and CDR2: LGHNT, FRNRAP. The CDR3 spans 15 residues. The CDR3 coding sequence is TGTGCTAGTGCCGCGACAGGGGCCCCCAACGCTGAAGCTTTCTTT. It codes for CASAATGAPNAEAFF.

This sequence joins TRBV11-2 and TRBJ1-2, with 7 bases lining up with TRBD1. The trim removed 5 bases at V and 2 bases at J, leaving 5 bases unmatched. The length of the CDR3 is 14 residues. Germline CDR1 is SGHAT and CDR2 is FQNNGV. In nucleotides, the CDR3 is TGTGCCAGCAGCCCAACGACAGGGAACTATGGCTACACCTTC. This encodes CASSPTTGNYGYTF.

CDR3 region: CASSQTGSKSYEQYF. CDR3 coding DNA: TGCGCCAGCAGCCAGACAGGGAGCAAAAGCTACGAGCAGTACTTC. The rearrangement joins TRBV4-1 to TRBJ2-7, with 7 bases aligning to TRBD1. CDR3 size: 15 residues. With 3 bases clipped from V and 3 bases from J, the junction kept 8 bases outside the gene matches. The germline CDR1 and CDR2 sequences are MGHRA and YSYEKL.

The V gene is TRBV15, the J gene TRBJ2-1; the D is unclear. Trimming removed 2 bases at V and 5 bases at J, with 10 bases between. The CDR3 has 14 amino acids. CDR1 and CDR2 (germline): LNHNV, YYDKDF (reference sequence). The CDR3 is CATSRPGRNNEQFF. As DNA, the CDR3 is TGTGCCACCAGCAGACCTGGAAGGAACAATGAGCAGTTCTTC.

The rearrangement uses TRBV19 and TRBJ1-1; D is undetermined. Trimming pared 7 bases from V and 5 bases from J, leaving 14 bases between. Germline CDR1 LNHDA, CDR2 SQIVND (reference sequence). The CDR3 runs 13 residues. This CDR3 reads CASTAWRGTEAFF. The CDR3 region has the DNA TGTGCCAGTACCGCGTGGCGGGGTACTGAAGCTTTCTTT.

The genes are TRBV10-3 and TRBJ2-6; D may be TRBD1 (6 bases). CDR3 size: 20 residues. Germline CDR1 is ENHRY and CDR2 is SYGVKD. V gave up 0 bases and J gave up 2 bases, with 20 bases separating them. CDR3 sequence: CAISESLTSDRRAGANVLTF. The CDR3 DNA is TGTGCCATCAGTGAGTCCCTTACGTCAGACAGGCGGGCTGGGGCCAACGTCCTGACTTTC.

The chain employs TRBV10-2 and TRBJ2-7; D not resolved. Germline V lookup: CDR1 WSHSY, CDR2 SAAADI. The CDR3 totals 12 residues. Trimming removed 3 bases at V and 2 bases at J, with 5 bases between. The CDR3 region has the DNA TGCGCCAGCAGTGATCCCCCCTACGAGCAGTACTTC. Translating it yields CASSDPPYEQYF.

The rearrangement links TRBV11-2 to TRBJ2-2; D possibly corresponds to TRBD1 (6 bases). Per germline, CDR1 SGHAT and CDR2 FQNNGV. This CDR3 comprises 14 residues. Trimming took off 6 bases at V and 1 base at J, with 9 bases between the two ends. The CDR3 loop reads CASRETGNTGELFF. CDR3 in DNA: TGTGCCAGCAGGGAGACAGGGAACACCGGGGAGCTGTTTTTT.

J is TRBJ2-2 and V is TRBV5-1; the match to TRBD1 covers 8 bases. The V gene's germline CDR1 is SGHRS and CDR2 YFSETQ. CDR3 length: 16 amino acids. V dropped 3 bases and J dropped 6; count of bases not matched to a gene: 10. CDR3 nucleotide sequence: TGCGCCAGCAGCTACACAGGGGGAGCGGGCTCCGGGGAGCTGTTTTTT. Its protein is CASSYTGGAGSGELFF.

This sequence joins TRBV27 and TRBJ1-2, with unresolved D. This CDR3 comprises 15 residues. Trimming pared 5 bases from V and 2 bases from J, leaving 15 bases between. Germline V gives CDR1 MNHEY, CDR2 SMNVEV (reference sequence). This CDR3 is CASSPKGRPNYGYTF. CDR3 in DNA: TGTGCCAGCAGTCCAAAGGGCAGGCCCAACTATGGCTACACCTTC.

This clone was detected a few times. J is TRBJ1-5 and V is TRBV19; a possible D gene is TRBD1 (6 bases). The CDR3 spans 13 residues. V was cut by 11 bases and J by 6 bases, with 17 bases left in between. Germline CDR1 is LNHDA and CDR2 is SQIVND (reference sequence). This CDR3 is CASCAGGGQPQHF. CDR3 nucleotides: TGTGCCTCCTGTGCGGGGGGCGGTCAGCCCCAGCATTTT.

This chain joins TRBV19 and TRBJ2-2; 9 positions match TRBD1. The CDR3 consists of 17 residues. Germline CDR1 is LNHDA and CDR2 is SQIVND (reference sequence). V was clipped by 2 bases and J by 4 bases; unmatched bases: 8. The DNA for the CDR3 is TGTGCCAGTAGTATACGGGCCGGGACAGGGACCACCGGGGAGCTGTTTTTT. Translated, it gives CASSIRAGTGTTGELFF.

This rearrangement joins TRBV28 to TRBJ2-5, with TRBD1 matching 9 bases. Germline lookup yields CDR1 MDHEN and CDR2 SYDVKM. J gave up 10 bases and V 2 bases, and 8 bases lay outside the gene matches. There are 14 residues in the CDR3. Here the CDR3 reads CASSLGTGISDQYF. Here the CDR3 DNA reads TGTGCCAGCAGTTTAGGGACAGGGATCTCGGACCAGTACTTC.

CDR3 loop: CSAVKGFAETQYF. Here the CDR3 DNA reads TGCAGCGCCGTGAAGGGGTTCGCCGAGACCCAGTACTTC. V and J are TRBV29-1 and TRBJ2-5; possible D gene TRBD1, 5 bases. The CDR3 extends over 13 amino acids. V was clipped by 7 bases and J by 5 bases, with 17 bases between them. CDR1 SQVTM and CDR2 ANQGSEA come from the germline V gene.

The chain couples TRBV6-5 to TRBJ2-1; D gene uncertain. This CDR3 spans 14 amino acids. With 0 bases removed from V and 4 bases from J, the gap between germline ends came to 7 bases. Looked up from germline, CDR1 is MNHEY and CDR2 is SVGAGI. DNA for the CDR3: TGTGCCAGCAGTTACTCGAACGGATACAATGAGCAGTTCTTC. Protein sequence: CASSYSNGYNEQFF.

The chain carries TRBV7-2 and TRBJ2-7, with TRBD1 matching over 8 bases. This CDR3 is 14 amino acids long. J lost 5 bases, V lost 0 bases, and 3 bases had no gene match. Germline-derived CDR1 and CDR2 are SGHTA and FQGNSA. The CDR3 coding sequence is TGTGCCAGCAGCTTAGCCTTGACAGGGGACGAGCAGTACTTC. Translating it yields CASSLALTGDEQYF.

The CDR3 reads CASSFFGRLNEKLFF. In DNA, the CDR3 is TGTGCCAGCAGCTTTTTCGGCAGACTTAATGAAAAACTGTTTTTT. The rearrangement uses TRBV7-8 and TRBJ1-4; D unclear. CDR1 SGHVS and CDR2 FQNEAQ come from the germline V gene. V dropped 3 bases and J dropped 4 bases, with 12 bases sitting between them. The CDR3 is 15 amino acids.

V and J are TRBV29-1 and TRBJ2-7; 8 bases are shared with TRBD1. The V gene's germline CDR1 is SQVTM and CDR2 ANQGSEA. The CDR3 is 15 residues long. J lost 2 bases, V lost 4 bases, and 10 bases had no gene match. In DNA form, the CDR3 reads TGCAGCGTTGTGGGGGGCCGGGACAGGCCCTACGAGCAGTACTTC. Translation: CSVVGGRDRPYEQYF.